Following are 22 T cell receptor beta chains from one sample sequenced in a study of blood T cell repertoires in COVID-19. The assay was immunoSEQ multiplex PCR, and TCRdb's table has in-frame clones only and misses some. This table holds some 150,000 clones, approximately 80% found once. The sequencing input was peripheral blood. The receptors shown here come from a woman aged 55-69 years with COVID-19, enrolled during active disease.

V is TRBV7-3 and J is TRBJ1-2; 8 nucleotides line up with TRBD1. Germline lookup yields CDR1 SGHTA and CDR2 FQGTGA. J was trimmed by 7 bases and V by 6 bases; bases with no gene match: 10. The CDR3 runs 14 residues. DNA for the CDR3: TGTGCCAGCAGTGACCAGGGGGCGTCTGGTGGCTACACCTTC. Encoded protein: CASSDQGASGGYTF.

The rearrangement uses TRBV5-8 and TRBJ1-1; tentatively, D is TRBD1 (5 bases). The V end lost 0 bases, the J end lost 1 base, and 13 bases lay between the germline ends. The CDR3 spans 16 residues. Germline CDR1 and CDR2: SGHTS and YDEGEE. CDR3: CASSLGFRDGNTEAFF. The CDR3 DNA reads as TGTGCCAGCAGCTTGGGCTTCAGGGATGGGAACACTGAAGCTTTCTTT.

The chain uses TRBV3-1 (or the pseudogene TRBV3-2) and TRBJ1-3; a weak D match, TRBD1 (6 bases). This CDR3 is 15 amino acids long. CDR1 and CDR2 (germline): LGHDT, YNNKEL (reference sequence). Trimming stripped 4 bases from V and 0 bases from J, with 10 bases between. CDR3 nucleotides: TGTGCCAGCAGCCTCAGGGGCCTCTCTGGAAACACCATATATTTT. Its protein product is CASSLRGLSGNTIYF.

This clone appeared many times. V usage is TRBV24-1 and J usage is TRBJ1-6; D is unclear. Germline loops: CDR1 KGHDR, CDR2 SFDVKD. V lost 5 bases and J lost 9, with 10 bases in between. The CDR3 contains 13 residues. The DNA of the CDR3 is TGTGCCACCAGTGCTGCGGGAAGTTCACCCCTCCACTTT. This gives the protein CATSAAGSSPLHF.

The J gene is TRBJ2-7, the V gene TRBV10-1, with 7 bases fitting TRBD2. CDR1 is WNHNN and CDR2 is SYGVQD in the germline V gene (reference sequence). The CDR3 is 10 amino acids. As DNA, the CDR3 is TGCGCCAGCAGTTCGCGGGGAGGGGACGTC. Translated: CASSSRGGDV.

The chain uses TRBV24-1 and TRBJ1-2, with D perhaps matching TRBD1 (5 bases). Trimming left V 2 bases short and J 4 bases short, with 7 bases between. The CDR3 is made up of 13 amino acids. In germline, CDR1 is KGHDR, CDR2 SFDVKD. CDR3: CATSDSGIYGYTF. CDR3 nucleotide sequence: TGTGCCACCAGTGATTCAGGGATCTATGGCTACACCTTC.

This clone appeared a few times. As DNA, the CDR3 is TGTGCCAGTAGTAGCCCGGGACAGCTCGGAGCTTTCTTT. It yields the protein CASSSPGQLGAFF. This chain uses TRBV19 with TRBJ1-1; 7 bases line up with TRBD1. The CDR3 loop spans 13 amino acids. The J segment lost 10 bases and the V segment lost 4 bases, leaving 9 bases of the junction unmatched. Germline V gives CDR1 LNHDA, CDR2 SQIVND (reference sequence).

V and J are TRBV6-5 and TRBJ1-2; perhaps TRBD1 as D (6 bases). Trimming left V 6 bases short and J 6 bases short, with 17 bases between. CDR3 length equals 14 residues. The germline CDR1 and CDR2 sequences are MNHEY and SVGAGI. CDR3 sequence (DNA): TGTGCCAGCAGCCTCTACAGGGCTGGTAATGGCTACACCTTC. Translating gives CASSLYRAGNGYTF.

The chain combines TRBV5-1 with TRBJ1-2; D unclear. The length of the CDR3 is 13 residues. The ends were cut back, 0 bases at V and 2 bases at J, with 5 bases in the middle. Germline lookup yields CDR1 SGHRS and CDR2 YFSETQ. CDR3 nucleotides: TGCGCCAGCAGCTTGGGACTGAACTATGGCTACACCTTC. It is translated as CASSLGLNYGYTF.

V is TRBV19 and J is TRBJ2-4; a possible D gene is TRBD2 (8 bases). The CDR3 runs 14 residues. Deletions cut 5 bases from V and 7 bases from J, with 15 bases between. Germline lookup yields CDR1 LNHDA and CDR2 SQIVND (reference sequence). CDR3 sequence: CASSAGRGLNIQYF. In nucleotides, the CDR3 is TGTGCCAGTAGTGCCGGGAGGGGGCTGAACATTCAGTACTTC. Combining the CDR3 with reference TRBV19 and TRBJ2-4 gives the whole variable domain DGGITQSPKYLFRKEGQNVTLSCEQNLNHDAMYWYRQDPGQGLRLIYYSQIVNDFQKGDIAEGYSVSREKKESFPLTVTSAQKNPTAFYLCASSAGRGLNIQYFGAGTRLSVL.

This chain links TRBV19 with TRBJ2-7; 7 nucleotides align to TRBD1. There are 15 residues in the CDR3. Germline V gene data show CDR1 as LNHDA and CDR2 as SQIVND (reference sequence). Trimming took 2 bases from V and 4 from J; bases not matched to a gene: 8. In nucleotides, the CDR3 is TGTGCCAGTAGTATACGACACAGGGGCGGTTACGAGCAGTACTTC. Translated, it gives CASSIRHRGGYEQYF. Complete variable domain (other parts from reference TRBV19 and TRBJ2-7): DGGITQSPKYLFRKEGQNVTLSCEQNLNHDAMYWYRQDPGQGLRLIYYSQIVNDFQKGDIAEGYSVSREKKESFPLTVTSAQKNPTAFYLCASSIRHRGGYEQYFGPGTRLTVT.

The chain links TRBV19 to TRBJ1-2; weak D call: TRBD1 (6 bases). V lost 4 bases, J lost 2 bases, and 17 bases lay in between. Germline V gene data show CDR1 as LNHDA and CDR2 as SQIVND (reference sequence). The CDR3 extends over 16 amino acids. The CDR3: CASSTSGQPRNYGYTF. CDR3 sequence (DNA): TGTGCCAGTAGTACTTCCGGACAGCCCAGAAACTATGGCTACACCTTC.

The genes are TRBV9 and TRBJ1-5; D might be TRBD1 (6 bases). V gave up 3 bases and J gave up 0 bases, with 10 bases separating them. In germline, CDR1 is SGDLS, CDR2 YYNGEE. This CDR3 has 15 residues. The CDR3 DNA reads as TGTGCCAGCAGCGCCGGACAGCATAGCAATCAGCCCCAGCATTTT. Residues: CASSAGQHSNQPQHF. The full variable domain, completed using reference TRBV9 and TRBJ1-5, is DSGVTQTPKHLITATGQRVTLRCSPRSGDLSVYWYQQSLDQGLQFLIQYYNGEERAKGNILERFSAQQFPDLHSELNLSSLELGDSALYFCASSAGQHSNQPQHFGDGTRLSIL.

The sample holds one count of this clone. The rearrangement joins TRBV4-1 to TRBJ2-5, with no clear D. Germline values: CDR1 MGHRA, CDR2 YSYEKL. The CDR3 is 13 residues long. Deletions cut 6 bases from V and 2 bases from J, with 10 bases between. Here the CDR3 DNA reads TGCGCCAGCAGACCCGAGGAACAAGAGACCCAGTACTTC. It is translated as CASRPEEQETQYF.

The genes are TRBV14 and TRBJ2-5; TRBD1 is a possible D gene (5 bases). CDR3 length: 11 residues. V dropped 1 base and J dropped 9 bases, with 6 bases sitting between them. CDR1 is SGHDN, CDR2 FVKESK, per germline. CDR3 protein: CASSQGRAQYF. The DNA for the CDR3 is TGTGCCAGCAGCCAAGGCAGGGCCCAGTACTTC.

This chain links TRBV29-1 with TRBJ1-1, with D maybe TRBD1 (6 bases). The germline V gene has CDR1 SQVTM and CDR2 ANQGSEA. This CDR3 spans 12 amino acids. V was pared by 7 bases and J by 1 base, with 10 bases between. In DNA form, the CDR3 reads TGCAGCGGCACGGGACAGAACACTGAAGCTTTCTTT. It codes for CSGTGQNTEAFF.

J is TRBJ1-1 and V is TRBV29-1; TRBD1 matches 7 bases. The CDR3 extends over 13 amino acids. J was trimmed by 1 base and V by 5 bases; bases with no gene match: 4. Germline V gene lookup returns CDR1 SQVTM and CDR2 ANQGSEA. CDR3 sequence reads: CSVLGQENTEAFF. The DNA of the CDR3 is TGCAGCGTTTTAGGACAGGAGAACACTGAAGCTTTCTTT.

This chain uses TRBV7-9 with TRBJ2-1; 8 bases map to TRBD1. Germline CDR1 SEHNR, CDR2 FQNEAQ (reference sequence). The CDR3 runs 15 residues. Germline trimming cut 5 bases from V and 4 bases from J; bases unmatched to any gene: 7. DNA for the CDR3: TGTGCCAGCAGCGAACAGGGGGAATCTTACAATGAGCAGTTCTTC. It yields the protein CASSEQGESYNEQFF.

V gene TRBV19 combines with J gene TRBJ2-1, with 9 bases lining up with TRBD1. In germline, CDR1 is LNHDA, CDR2 SQIVND (reference sequence). CDR3 length equals 15 residues. Trimming cost V 10 bases and J 7 bases; bases outside gene matches: 14. CDR3: CAIKTLRDRENEQFF. CDR3 nucleotide sequence: TGTGCCATCAAAACACTCCGGGACAGGGAAAATGAGCAGTTCTTC.

The V gene is TRBV5-6, the J gene TRBJ1-3, with D possibly TRBD1 on 5 matching bases. The CDR3 is 13 amino acids. Germline CDR1 and CDR2: SGHDT and YYEEEE. Trimming pared 2 bases from V and 8 bases from J, leaving 11 bases between. The CDR3 reads CASSFIRADTIYF. CDR3 in DNA: TGTGCCAGCAGCTTTATCAGGGCTGACACCATATATTTT.

On this clone itself: Distinct nucleotide sequences in the sample also encode this CDR3. The gene calls are TRBV19 and TRBJ1-1, with D possibly TRBD1 on 6 matching bases. Trimming took off 6 bases at V and 4 bases at J, with 15 bases between the two ends. CDR3 length: 14 amino acids. Per germline, CDR1 LNHDA and CDR2 SQIVND (reference sequence). In DNA form, the CDR3 reads TGTGCCAGTAGCACAGGGACCGGAGGCACTGAAGCTTTCTTT. This sequence encodes CASSTGTGGTEAFF.

The chain links TRBV7-8 to TRBJ1-1, with unresolved D. Germline CDR1 is SGHVS and CDR2 is FQNEAQ. V lost 1 base and J 1 base, leaving 4 bases between the germline ends. The CDR3 has 13 amino acids. The CDR3 sequence is CASSLERNTEAFF. The CDR3 nucleotides read TGTGCCAGCAGCTTAGAGAGGAACACTGAAGCTTTCTTT.